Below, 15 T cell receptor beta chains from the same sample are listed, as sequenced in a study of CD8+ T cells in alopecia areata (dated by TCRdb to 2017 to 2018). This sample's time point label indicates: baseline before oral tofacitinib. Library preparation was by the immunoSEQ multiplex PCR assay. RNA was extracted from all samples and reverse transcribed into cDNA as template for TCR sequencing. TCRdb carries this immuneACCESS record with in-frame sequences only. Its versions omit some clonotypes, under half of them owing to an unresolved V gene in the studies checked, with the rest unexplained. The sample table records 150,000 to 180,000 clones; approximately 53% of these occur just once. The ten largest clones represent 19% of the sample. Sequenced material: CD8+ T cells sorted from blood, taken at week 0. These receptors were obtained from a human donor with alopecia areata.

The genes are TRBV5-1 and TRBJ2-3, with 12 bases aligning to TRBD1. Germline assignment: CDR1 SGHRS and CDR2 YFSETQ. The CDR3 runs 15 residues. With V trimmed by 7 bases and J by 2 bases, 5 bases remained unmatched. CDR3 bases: TGCGCCAGCTCCCCGGGACAGGGGGCCACAGATACGCAGTATTTT. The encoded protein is CASSPGQGATDTQYF.

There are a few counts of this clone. The CDR3 protein is CAIRLETTGELFF. DNA for the CDR3: TGTGCCATCAGACTAGAAACCACCGGGGAGCTGTTTTTT. The gene calls are TRBV10-3 and TRBJ2-2; D might be TRBD2 (5 bases). The CDR3 is made up of 13 amino acids. Trimming cost V 6 bases and J 4 bases, with 9 bases left between them. Germline CDR1 ENHRY, CDR2 SYGVKD.

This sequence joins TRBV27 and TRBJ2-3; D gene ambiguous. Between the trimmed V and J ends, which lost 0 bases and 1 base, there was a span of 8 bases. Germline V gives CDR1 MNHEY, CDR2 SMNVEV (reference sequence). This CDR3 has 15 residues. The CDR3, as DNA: TGTGCCAGCAGTTTATCAGGTTGGGGCACAGATACGCAGTATTTT. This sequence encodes CASSLSGWGTDTQYF.

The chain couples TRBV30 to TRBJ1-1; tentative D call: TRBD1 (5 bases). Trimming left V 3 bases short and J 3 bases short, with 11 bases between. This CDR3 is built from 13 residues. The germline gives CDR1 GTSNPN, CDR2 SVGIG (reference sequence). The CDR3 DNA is TGTGCCTGGAGCGGTCAGGGAGACACTGAAGCTTTCTTT. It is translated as CAWSGQGDTEAFF.

For the CDR3, the DNA is TGTGCCTGGAGTGAGAAGCGACGGAGGATCCATGGCTACACCTTC. Protein product: CAWSEKRRRIHGYTF. The chain links TRBV30 to TRBJ1-2; D is ambiguous. The V gene lost 1 base and the J gene lost 6 bases, with 18 bases spanning the gap. Germline V gene data show CDR1 as GTSNPN and CDR2 as SVGIG (reference sequence). CDR3 length equals 15 residues.

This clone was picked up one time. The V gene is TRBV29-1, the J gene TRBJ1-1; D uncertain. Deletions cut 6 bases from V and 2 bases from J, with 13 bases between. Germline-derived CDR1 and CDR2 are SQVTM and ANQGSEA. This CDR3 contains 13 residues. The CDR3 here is CSVRQDVNTEAFF. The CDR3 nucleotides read TGCAGCGTACGTCAGGACGTCAACACTGAAGCTTTCTTT.

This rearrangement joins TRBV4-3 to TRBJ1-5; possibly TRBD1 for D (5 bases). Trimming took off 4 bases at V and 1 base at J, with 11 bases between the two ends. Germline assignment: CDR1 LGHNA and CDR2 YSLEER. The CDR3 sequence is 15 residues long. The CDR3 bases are TGCGCCAGCAGCCCTGGGGCAGGGAGCAATCAGCCCCAGCATTTT. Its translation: CASSPGAGSNQPQHF.

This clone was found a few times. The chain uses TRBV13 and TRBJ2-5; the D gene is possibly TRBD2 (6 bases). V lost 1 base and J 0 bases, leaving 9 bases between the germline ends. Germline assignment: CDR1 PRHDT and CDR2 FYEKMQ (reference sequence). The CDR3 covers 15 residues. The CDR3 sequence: CASSLAGEYQETQYF. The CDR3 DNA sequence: TGTGCCAGCAGCTTAGCGGGGGAGTACCAAGAGACCCAGTACTTC. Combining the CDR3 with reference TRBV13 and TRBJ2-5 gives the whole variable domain AAGVIQSPRHLIKEKRETATLKCYPIPRHDTVYWYQQGPGQDPQFLISFYEKMQSDKGSIPDRFSAQQFSDYHSELNMSSLELGDSALYFCASSLAGEYQETQYFGPGTRLLVL.

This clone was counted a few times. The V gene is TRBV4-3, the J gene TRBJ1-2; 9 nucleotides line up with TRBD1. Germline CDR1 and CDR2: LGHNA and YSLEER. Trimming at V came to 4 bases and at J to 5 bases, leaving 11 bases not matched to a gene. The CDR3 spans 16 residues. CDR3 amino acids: CASSPGTGSVGYGYTF. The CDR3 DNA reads TGCGCCAGCAGCCCCGGGACAGGGTCTGTTGGGTATGGCTACACCTTC.

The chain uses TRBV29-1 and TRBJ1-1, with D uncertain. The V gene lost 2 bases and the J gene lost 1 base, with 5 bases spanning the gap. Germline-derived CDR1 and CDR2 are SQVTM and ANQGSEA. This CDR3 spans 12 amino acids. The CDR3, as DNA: TGCAGCGTTGAATTGTGGAACACTGAAGCTTTCTTT. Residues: CSVELWNTEAFF.

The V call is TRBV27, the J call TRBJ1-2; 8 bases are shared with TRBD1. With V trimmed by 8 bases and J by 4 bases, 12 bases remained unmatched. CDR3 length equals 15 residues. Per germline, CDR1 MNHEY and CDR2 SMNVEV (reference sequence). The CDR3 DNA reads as TGTGCCAGCTGCCCAGACAGGGGAAGTATCTATGGCTACACCTTC. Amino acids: CASCPDRGSIYGYTF.

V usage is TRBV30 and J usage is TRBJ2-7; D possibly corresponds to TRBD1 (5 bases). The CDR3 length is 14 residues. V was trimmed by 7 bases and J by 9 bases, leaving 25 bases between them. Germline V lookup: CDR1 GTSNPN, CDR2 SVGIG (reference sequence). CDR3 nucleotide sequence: TGTGCCTCGCTGTCCCAGGGTAGTTTTAAAGGGCAGTACTTC. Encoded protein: CASLSQGSFKGQYF. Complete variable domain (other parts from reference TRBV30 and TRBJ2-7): SQTIHQWPATLVQPVGSPLSLECTVEGTSNPNLYWYRQAAGRGLQLLFYSVGIGQISSEVPQNLSASRPQDRQFILSSKKLLLSDSGFYLCASLSQGSFKGQYFGPGTRLTVT.

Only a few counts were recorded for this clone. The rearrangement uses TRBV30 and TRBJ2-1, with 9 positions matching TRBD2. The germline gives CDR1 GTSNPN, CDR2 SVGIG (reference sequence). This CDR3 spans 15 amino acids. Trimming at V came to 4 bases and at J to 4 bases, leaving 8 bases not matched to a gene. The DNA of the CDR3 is TGTGCCTGGAATTTGGCGGGGGGGTATTACAATGAGCAGTTCTTC. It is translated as CAWNLAGGYYNEQFF.

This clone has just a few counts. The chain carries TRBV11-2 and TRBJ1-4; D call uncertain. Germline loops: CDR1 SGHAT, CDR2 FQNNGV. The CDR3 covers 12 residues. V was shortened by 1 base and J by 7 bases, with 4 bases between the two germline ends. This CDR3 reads CASSLGFEKLFF. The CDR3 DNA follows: TGTGCCAGCAGCTTAGGCTTTGAAAAACTGTTTTTT. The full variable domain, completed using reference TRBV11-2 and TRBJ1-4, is EAGVAQSPRYKIIEKRQSVAFWCNPISGHATLYWYQQILGQGPKLLIQFQNNGVVDDSQLPKDRFSAERLKGVDSTLKIQPAKLEDSAVYLCASSLGFEKLFFGSGTQLSVL.

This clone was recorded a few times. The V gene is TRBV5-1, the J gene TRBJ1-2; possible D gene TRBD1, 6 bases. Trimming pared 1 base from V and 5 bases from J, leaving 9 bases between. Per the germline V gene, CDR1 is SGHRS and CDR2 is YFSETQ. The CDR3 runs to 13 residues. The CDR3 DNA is TGCGCCAGCAGCTTGAAACAGGGATATGGCTACACCTTC. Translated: CASSLKQGYGYTF.